Below are 14 T cell receptor beta chains sequenced from a single sample in a study of PD-1 blockade in classical Hodgkin lymphoma. Time point here: cycle 4 day 1 (C4D1), after 5 to 7 weeks of nivolumab. Relapses following autologous stem cell transplantation were seen in all patients, with brentuximab vedotin exposure varying. Clones were sequenced by immunoSEQ multiplex PCR, and TCRdb holds only the in-frame ones, with some missing. This sample carries roughly 52,000 clones, approximately 86% of them seen once, and the ten largest clones take about 6.7%. Sequenced material: peripheral blood mononuclear cells (PBMCs), taken before the fourth cycle of nivolumab. Every receptor here comes from a human donor with classical Hodgkin lymphoma.

The chain recombines TRBV9 with TRBJ2-2; 8 positions match TRBD2. V lost 1 base, J lost 4 bases, and 6 bases stayed unmatched. In germline, CDR1 is SGDLS, CDR2 YYNGEE. The CDR3 extends over 16 amino acids. CDR3 region: CASSVQSLAGTGELFF. As DNA, the CDR3 is TGTGCCAGCAGCGTACAAAGTCTAGCGGGCACCGGGGAGCTGTTTTTT. Supplemented by reference TRBV9 and TRBJ2-2, the full variable domain reads DSGVTQTPKHLITATGQRVTLRCSPRSGDLSVYWYQQSLDQGLQFLIQYYNGEERAKGNILERFSAQQFPDLHSELNLSSLELGDSALYFCASSVQSLAGTGELFFGEGSRLTVL.

The chain is built from TRBV6-5 and TRBJ2-5; D remains unclear. Between the trimmed V and J ends, which lost 5 bases and 5 bases, there was a span of 15 bases. Germline V gene sequence: CDR1 MNHEY, CDR2 SVGAGI. This CDR3 is built from 14 residues. CDR3 in amino acids: CASSHGPAEETQYF. The CDR3 region has the DNA TGTGCCAGCAGTCACGGACCGGCGGAGGAGACCCAGTACTTC.

J is TRBJ1-3 and V is TRBV18; 8 bases are a match to TRBD1. The CDR3 runs to 17 residues. V was pared by 1 base and J by 0 bases, with 5 bases of the junction left unmatched. The V gene's germline CDR1 is KGHSH and CDR2 LQKENI. This chain's CDR3 is CASSPLGQADSGNTIYF. CDR3 coding DNA: TGTGCCAGCTCACCACTGGGACAGGCAGACTCTGGAAACACCATATATTTT.

The CDR3 bases are TGTGCCACCAGCAGAAGAGGGGTAATTGATGAAAAACTGTTTTTT. Its translation: CATSRRGVIDEKLFF. This chain links TRBV15 with TRBJ1-4; D is perhaps TRBD1 (5 bases). The CDR3 sequence is 15 residues long. Germline V lookup: CDR1 LNHNV, CDR2 YYDKDF (reference sequence). V lost 2 bases and J 6 bases, leaving 13 bases between the germline ends.

In regard to this clone: Other DNA sequences of this sample code for an identical CDR3. V and J are TRBV7-2 and TRBJ2-2, with D hard to call. The CDR3 consists of 13 residues. Germline V CDR1 and CDR2: SGHTA, FQGNSA. Deletions cut 5 bases from V and 6 bases from J, with 10 bases between. The CDR3 sequence: CASSRPGAGELFF. DNA of the CDR3: TGTGCCAGCAGCCGCCCTGGGGCCGGGGAGCTGTTTTTT.

The sample holds one count of this clone. In DNA, the CDR3 is TGTGCCAGCAGCGTCGGGGTCTCCCAGGGAAAACTGTTTTTT. Encoded protein: CASSVGVSQGKLFF. The J gene is TRBJ1-4, the V gene TRBV9; a weak D match, TRBD1 (5 bases). The CDR3 runs 14 residues. Germline CDR1 SGDLS, CDR2 YYNGEE. V gave up 2 bases and J gave up 10 bases, with 15 bases separating them.

This sequence joins TRBV19 and TRBJ2-3; 7 nucleotides align to TRBD2. Germline-derived CDR1 and CDR2 are LNHDA and SQIVND (reference sequence). Germline trimming cut 3 bases from V and 5 bases from J; bases unmatched to any gene: 8. The CDR3 extends over 15 amino acids. The CDR3 coding sequence is TGTGCCAGTAGTATGCTTGCGGGAGTCAGAGATACGCAGTATTTT. It encodes CASSMLAGVRDTQYF.

The genes are TRBV2 and TRBJ2-2, with D unresolved. The CDR3 covers 15 residues. The V end was cut by 5 bases, the J end by 1 base, with 11 bases between. Germline V gene data show CDR1 as SNHLY and CDR2 as FYNNEI. DNA for the CDR3: TGTGCCAGCAGTCAGGCCCCGGTGAACACCGGGGAGCTGTTTTTT. Amino acids: CASSQAPVNTGELFF.

The rearrangement joins TRBV19 to TRBJ2-6; TRBD1 or TRBD2 may be the D gene (5 bases each). V was cut by 3 bases and J by 4 bases, with 19 bases left in between. CDR3 length equals 18 residues. Germline CDR1 reads LNHDA; CDR2 reads SQIVND (reference sequence). CDR3 sequence: CASSIPFQGPGGANVLTF. CDR3 nucleotides: TGTGCCAGTAGTATCCCCTTCCAGGGTCCGGGAGGGGCCAACGTCCTGACTTTC.

This chain connects TRBV19 to TRBJ1-2; 8 bases match TRBD1. The J segment lost 3 bases and the V segment lost 7 bases, leaving 13 bases of the junction unmatched. This CDR3 comprises 16 residues. Germline V gives CDR1 LNHDA, CDR2 SQIVND (reference sequence). The CDR3 DNA is TGTGCCAGTACTCCTTTTAGGGACAGGAACGACTATGGCTACACCTTC. Translating gives CASTPFRDRNDYGYTF.

This clone was seen only once. This sequence joins TRBV5-1 and TRBJ1-6; TRBD1 might be the D (5 bases). V lost 0 bases and J 5 bases, leaving 9 bases between the germline ends. This CDR3 has 15 amino acids. Germline lookup yields CDR1 SGHRS and CDR2 YFSETQ. This chain's CDR3 is CASSLVVRDNSPLHF. The CDR3 DNA follows: TGCGCCAGCAGCTTGGTGGTCAGGGATAATTCACCCCTCCACTTT.

V is TRBV5-4 and J is TRBJ2-3; unclear D gene. The CDR3 has 14 residues. Trimming left V 4 bases short and J 7 bases short, with 16 bases between. From germline, CDR1 is SGHNT and CDR2 YYREEE (reference sequence). The CDR3 DNA reads as TGTGCCAGCAGCCCCGGACGCAGAAACTATACGCAGTATTTT. Encoded protein: CASSPGRRNYTQYF.

This rearrangement joins TRBV11-1 to TRBJ2-1; 8 bases agree with TRBD2. This CDR3 is 15 amino acids long. The V gene's germline CDR1 is SGHAT and CDR2 FQDESV (reference sequence). V lost 1 base, J lost 7 bases, and 6 bases stayed unmatched. The CDR3 DNA is TGTGCCAGCAGCTTAGTAACTAGCGGAGAAAATGAGCAGTTCTTC. Its translation: CASSLVTSGENEQFF. The variable domain in full, with the rest retrieved from reference TRBV11-1 and TRBJ2-1, is EAEVAQSPRYKITEKSQAVAFWCDPISGHATLYWYRQILGQGPELLVQFQDESVVDDSQLPKDRFSAERLKGVDSTLKIQPAELGDSAMYLCASSLVTSGENEQFFGPGTRLTVL.

J is TRBJ2-7 and V is TRBV27; 9 bases map to TRBD1. The junction had 5 bases not matched to a gene; V was cut back by 6 bases and J by 2 bases. Germline CDR1 is MNHEY and CDR2 is SMNVEV (reference sequence). The CDR3 sequence is 14 residues long. The DNA for the CDR3 is TGTGCCAGCAGCACGGGACAGGGACCCTACGAGCAGTACTTC. Amino acids: CASSTGQGPYEQYF.